The TCR beta chain described here comes from a study of long-term antiretroviral therapy in people with HIV. Whole-study results and caveats: Repertoire dominance by clones expanded before ART was seen at all time points.

Samples were assayed with immunoSEQ v3.0 at survey level. The method was immunoSEQ multiplex PCR; TCRdb's version includes in-frame clones alone and lacks a portion of them. The sample has tens of thousands of clones; around four fifths are singletons. The V and J ends lost 4 bases and 4 bases, in that order; junction bases with no gene match: 6. The CDR3 is 13 amino acids. Germline CDR1 and CDR2: GTSNPN and SVGIG (reference sequence). This clone was picked up a small number of times. Its antigen is as yet unknown. This TCR was sampled from a woman aged 40 to 50 with HIV. The source material was unsorted PBMCs, sampled 1.1 years before starting antiretroviral therapy. V and J are TRBV30 and TRBJ1-2, with TRBD1 identical over 7 bases. This chain's CDR3 is CAWKLAGGYGYTF. The CDR3 region has the DNA TGTGCCTGGAAGCTGGCAGGGGGCTATGGCTACACCTTC.